The next 30 T cell receptor beta chains were all read from a single sample in a study of blood T cell repertoires in COVID-19. TCRdb keeps only in-frame clones here, not all; method: immunoSEQ multiplex PCR. The sample holds about 250,000 clones, around four fifths seen once. The sample was peripheral blood. These receptors were collected from a man aged 35-49 years with active or convalescent COVID-19.

V usage is TRBV6-6 and J usage is TRBJ2-2, with D possibly matching TRBD2 (7 bases). Germline CDR1 and CDR2: MNHNY and SVGAGI (reference sequence). This CDR3 spans 16 amino acids. The V and J ends lost 4 bases and 1 base respectively, with 13 bases between them. CDR3 DNA: TGTGCCAGCAGTTTAGGACAGCGGGAGAACACCGGGGAGCTGTTTTTT. This translates into CASSLGQRENTGELFF.

The V call is TRBV2, the J call TRBJ2-3; D is unclear. The CDR3 contains 19 residues. The V gene lost 7 bases and the J gene lost 0 bases, with 26 bases spanning the gap. Per germline, CDR1 SNHLY and CDR2 FYNNEI. In nucleotides, the CDR3 is TGTGCCAGCACCCTAAGACACCCTCGATTCCATTCTAGCACAGATACGCAGTATTTT. This translates into CASTLRHPRFHSSTDTQYF.

This clone was recorded at least ten times. The chain recombines TRBV30 with TRBJ2-4, with a possible D match to TRBD2 (7 bases). Germline V gene lookup returns CDR1 GTSNPN and CDR2 SVGIG (reference sequence). The CDR3 contains 13 residues. The V and J ends lost 2 bases and 6 bases respectively, with 11 bases between them. The CDR3 coding sequence is TGTGCCTGGAGTAGGGGGAGGGGAAACATTCAGTACTTC. The encoded protein is CAWSRGRGNIQYF.

The count of this clone is one. The chain uses TRBV7-2 and TRBJ2-7, with TRBD1 as a possible D gene (6 bases). The CDR3 runs to 14 residues. The germline CDR1 and CDR2 sequences are SGHTA and FQGNSA. Trimming took 3 bases from V and 2 from J, leaving 11 bases between them. DNA of the CDR3: TGTGCCAGCAGCTTGTACAGGGCCCCCTACGAGCAGTACTTC. Translated: CASSLYRAPYEQYF.

This clone was observed a single time. The chain is built from TRBV7-9 and TRBJ2-1, with 7 nucleotides matching TRBD2. Germline V gene lookup returns CDR1 SEHNR and CDR2 FQNEAQ (reference sequence). The V segment lost 1 base and the J segment 2 bases; nucleotides outside the gene matches: 2. This CDR3 has 15 amino acids. For the CDR3, the DNA is TGTGCCAGCAGCTTAGTTGGGACTACCTACAATGAGCAGTTCTTC. Residues: CASSLVGTTYNEQFF.

The chain links TRBV6-1 to TRBJ1-2, with 10 bases fitting TRBD1. CDR1 is MNHNS and CDR2 is SASEGT in the germline V gene. After removal of 1 base from V and 4 bases from J, the junction contained 0 bases not matched to a gene. The CDR3 has 14 amino acids. CDR3 nucleotides: TGTGCCAGCAGTGAAGGGACAGGGGGCTATGGCTACACCTTC. Its translation is CASSEGTGGYGYTF.

The V gene is TRBV24-1, the J gene TRBJ1-6, with D unresolved. The germline gives CDR1 KGHDR, CDR2 SFDVKD. The CDR3 length is 14 residues. V dropped 5 bases and J dropped 4 bases, with 8 bases sitting between them. Here the CDR3 DNA reads TGTGCCACCAGTGCCGGGTATTATAATTCACCCCTCCACTTT. It codes for CATSAGYYNSPLHF.

V gene TRBV7-2 combines with J gene TRBJ2-7; TRBD1 aligns across 10 bases. V trimming: 1 base; J trimming: 7 bases; junction bases outside the gene matches: 10. The germline V gene encodes CDR1 SGHTA and CDR2 FQGNSA. The CDR3 length is 16 residues. CDR3 nucleotides: TGTGCCAGCAGCTTAGTTGCCCCGGACAGGGGGTCAGAGCAGTACTTC. Translation: CASSLVAPDRGSEQYF.

The rearrangement links TRBV6-5 to TRBJ2-7; 10 bases match TRBD1. The V and J ends lost 10 bases and 2 bases, in that order; junction bases with no gene match: 8. CDR3 length equals 14 residues. The V gene's germline CDR1 is MNHEY and CDR2 SVGAGI. The CDR3 region has the DNA TGTGCCACGAAACAAGGACAGGGGGCCTACGAGCAGTACTTC. Its translation is CATKQGQGAYEQYF.

This chain joins TRBV5-8 and TRBJ2-4; a possible D gene is TRBD1 (5 bases). The CDR3 is made up of 12 amino acids. V shed 0 bases and J shed 9 bases, with 7 bases lying between them. Germline assignment: CDR1 SGHTS and CDR2 YDEGEE. Written as DNA, the CDR3 is TGTGCCAGCAGCTTGGCAGGGTTCATTCAGTACTTC. Its translation is CASSLAGFIQYF.

The CDR3 nucleotides read TGTGCCAGTAGGCTTAGTGAGGGAGGCGTCAACGTCCTGACTTTC. Encoded protein: CASRLSEGGVNVLTF. The chain is built from TRBV19 and TRBJ2-6; D might be TRBD2 (6 bases). V was clipped by 6 bases and J by 9 bases, with 18 bases between them. The germline V gene encodes CDR1 LNHDA and CDR2 SQIVND (reference sequence). CDR3 size: 15 residues.

The chain uses TRBV18 and TRBJ2-2; TRBD2 might be the D (6 bases). Germline V gene sequence: CDR1 KGHSH, CDR2 LQKENI. The germline V and J ends were trimmed by 3 bases and 4 bases, with 6 bases remaining between them. The CDR3 spans 13 residues. CDR3 residues: CASSPGGTGELFF. DNA for the CDR3: TGTGCCAGCTCACCGGGGGGCACCGGGGAGCTGTTTTTT.

This sequence joins TRBV9 and TRBJ2-2; 12 bases are shared with TRBD2. Germline V gives CDR1 SGDLS, CDR2 YYNGEE. The CDR3 is made up of 16 amino acids. V shed 0 bases, J shed 4 bases, and the junction held 1 base outside the gene matches. CDR3 in amino acids: CASSVGTSGATGELFF. CDR3 DNA: TGTGCCAGCAGCGTAGGGACTAGCGGGGCCACCGGGGAGCTGTTTTTT.

The genes are TRBV4-1 and TRBJ2-5; 13 positions agree with TRBD2. There are 15 residues in the CDR3. The ends lost 5 bases at V and 4 bases at J; junction bases unmatched: 4. The V gene's germline CDR1 is MGHRA and CDR2 YSYEKL. The CDR3 DNA reads TGCGCCAGCAGCTACGGACTAGCGGGGGTAGAGACCCAGTACTTC. Translating it yields CASSYGLAGVETQYF.

This clone appeared a single time. The chain carries TRBV12-3 or TRBV12-4 and TRBJ1-1; D uncertain. The CDR3 runs to 12 residues. V was pared by 6 bases and J by 4 bases, with 9 bases between. CDR3 protein: CASSPRGTEAFF. CDR3 DNA: TGTGCCAGCAGCCCCCGGGGCACTGAAGCTTTCTTT.

The chain has TRBV24-1 and TRBJ1-6; 7 positions agree with TRBD1. The CDR3 loop spans 17 amino acids. The J segment lost 4 bases and the V segment lost 1 base, leaving 6 bases of the junction unmatched. Per germline, CDR1 KGHDR and CDR2 SFDVKD. CDR3 bases: TGTGCCACCAGTGATTTTAAGGACAGGTCATATAATTCACCCCTCCACTTT. Encoded protein: CATSDFKDRSYNSPLHF.

This chain's CDR3 is CASSLTRGGNTEAFF. The CDR3, as DNA: TGTGCCAGCTCACTTACCCGAGGGGGGAACACTGAAGCTTTCTTT. The rearrangement links TRBV18 to TRBJ1-1, with a weak D call TRBD1 (6 bases). The V and J ends lost 4 bases and 1 base respectively, with 13 bases between them. The germline CDR1 and CDR2 sequences are KGHSH and LQKENI. CDR3 length: 15 amino acids.

This chain joins TRBV5-3 and TRBJ2-7; D possibly corresponds to TRBD2 (5 bases). TRBV5-3 is filed as an ORF, its function uncertain. The CDR3 loop spans 13 amino acids. The V end lost 4 bases, the J end lost 6 bases, and 14 bases lay between the germline ends. CDR3 amino acids: CARSPTEGPEQYF. The DNA for the CDR3 is TGTGCCAGAAGCCCTACCGAGGGCCCCGAGCAGTACTTC.

The gene calls are TRBV7-6 and TRBJ2-5, with D possibly matching TRBD2 (5 bases). Germline assignment: CDR1 SGHVS and CDR2 FNYEAQ. This CDR3 has 13 amino acids. Trimming left V 5 bases short and J 4 bases short, with 11 bases between. CDR3 sequence (DNA): TGTGCCAGCAGCCGTACACGGGGAGAGACCCAGTACTTC. This codes for CASSRTRGETQYF.

This clone was picked up one time. The chain links TRBV18 to TRBJ2-1; TRBD2 matches 11 bases. The CDR3 consists of 15 residues. CDR1 KGHSH and CDR2 LQKENI come from the germline V gene. V dropped 3 bases and J dropped 2; count of bases not matched to a gene: 0. CDR3 bases: TGTGCCAGCTCACCGACTAGCGGGACCTACAATGAGCAGTTCTTC. It codes for CASSPTSGTYNEQFF.

CDR3 bases: TGTGCCAGTCCGGGACAGAACACTGAAGCTTTCTTT. Translated: CASPGQNTEAFF. The genes are TRBV6-5 and TRBJ1-1; possibly TRBD1 for D (6 bases). The CDR3 consists of 12 residues. V was pared by 9 bases and J by 1 base, with 9 bases between. CDR1 is MNHEY and CDR2 is SVGAGI in the germline V gene.

The genes are TRBV3-1 (or the pseudogene TRBV3-2) and TRBJ1-2, with D unclear. Trimming cost V 2 bases and J 8 bases, with 12 bases left between them. The CDR3 contains 13 residues. In germline, CDR1 is LGHDT, CDR2 YNNKEL (reference sequence). As DNA, the CDR3 is TGTGCCAGCAGCCAAATTCCAGAACTAGGCTACACCTTC. It specifies CASSQIPELGYTF.

The chain uses TRBV9 and TRBJ1-1; D call uncertain. Trimming stripped 3 bases from V and 4 bases from J, with 13 bases between. Germline V gene lookup returns CDR1 SGDLS and CDR2 YYNGEE. The CDR3 totals 14 residues. CDR3 amino acids: CASSAQPSGTEAFF. CDR3 sequence (DNA): TGTGCCAGCAGCGCTCAGCCCTCGGGCACTGAAGCTTTCTTT.

V is TRBV11-3 and J is TRBJ2-1, with TRBD2 matching 10 bases. Germline V lookup: CDR1 SGHNT, CDR2 YENEEA. The CDR3 sequence is 17 residues long. V was pared by 4 bases and J by 5 bases, with 11 bases of the junction left unmatched. CDR3 amino acids: CASSSSGASGGHNEQFF. For the CDR3, the DNA is TGTGCCAGCAGCTCGTCCGGGGCTAGCGGGGGCCACAATGAGCAGTTCTTC.

This rearrangement joins TRBV7-9 to TRBJ1-3; weak D call: TRBD1 (6 bases). Between the trimmed V and J ends, which lost 6 bases and 4 bases, there was a span of 10 bases. Germline V CDR1 and CDR2: SEHNR, FQNEAQ (reference sequence). CDR3 length: 13 amino acids. CDR3 protein: CASRAGAGNTIYF. The CDR3 coding sequence is TGTGCCAGCAGGGCAGGGGCAGGAAACACCATATATTTT.

The V call is TRBV6-1, the J call TRBJ1-3; D gene unclear. The CDR3 sequence is 16 residues long. Germline-derived CDR1 and CDR2 are MNHNS and SASEGT. The V end lost 0 bases, the J end lost 0 bases, and 9 bases lay between the germline ends. The CDR3 reads CASSEALSVSGNTIYF. The DNA for the CDR3 is TGTGCCAGCAGTGAAGCGCTGTCGGTCTCTGGAAACACCATATATTTT.

The rearrangement joins TRBV19 to TRBJ1-2, with TRBD1 matching over 8 bases. The CDR3 totals 14 residues. Germline loops: CDR1 LNHDA, CDR2 SQIVND (reference sequence). V lost 7 bases and J lost 5; bases outside the gene matches: 9. CDR3 sequence reads: CASNTRDRLYGYTF. The CDR3 DNA reads TGTGCCAGTAATACTAGGGACAGGCTATATGGCTACACCTTC.

Only a few counts were recorded for this clone. V is TRBV2 and J is TRBJ1-3; D gene uncertain. Trimming shortened V by 11 bases and J by 0 bases, and 14 bases separated the two germline ends. From germline, CDR1 is SNHLY and CDR2 FYNNEI. The CDR3 runs to 14 residues. DNA for the CDR3: TGTGCCGTCGGAGAGGCGAGCTCTGGAAACACCATATATTTT. It is translated as CAVGEASSGNTIYF.

This clone was counted only a few times. The chain is built from TRBV23-1 and TRBJ1-2; tentatively, D is TRBD1 (5 bases). TRBV23-1 is an ORF, and what it does is uncertain. The ends were cut back, 0 bases at V and 7 bases at J, with 15 bases in the middle. The CDR3 contains 15 residues. Here the CDR3 reads CASSQSSGFGTGYTF. CDR3 in DNA: TGCGCCAGCAGTCAATCCTCAGGGTTTGGTACTGGCTACACCTTC.

The rearrangement links TRBV12-3 or TRBV12-4 to TRBJ1-1, with D uncertain. The CDR3 has 12 residues. V was pared by 3 bases and J by 5 bases, with 7 bases between. The DNA for the CDR3 is TGTGCCAGCAGTTTGTGGCAGACTGAAGCTTTCTTT. It specifies CASSLWQTEAFF.